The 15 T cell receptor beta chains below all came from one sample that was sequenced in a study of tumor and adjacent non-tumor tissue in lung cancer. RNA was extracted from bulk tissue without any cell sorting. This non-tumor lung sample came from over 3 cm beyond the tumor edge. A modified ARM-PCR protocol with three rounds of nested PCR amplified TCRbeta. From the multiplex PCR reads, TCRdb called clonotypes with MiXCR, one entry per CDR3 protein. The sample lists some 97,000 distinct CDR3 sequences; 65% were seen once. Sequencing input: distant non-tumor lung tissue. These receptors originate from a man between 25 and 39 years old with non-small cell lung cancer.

The CDR3 DNA is TGTGCCAACAACTGGGACATGGGAACCGGGGAGCTGTTTTTT. Encoded protein: CANNWDMGTGELFF. The chain couples TRBV11-2 to TRBJ2-2, with a weak D call TRBD1 (6 bases). Germline V lookup: CDR1 SGHAT, CDR2 FQNNGV. The CDR3 is made up of 14 amino acids. Trimming shortened V by 10 bases and J by 5 bases, and 17 bases separated the two germline ends. Combining the CDR3 with reference TRBV11-2 and TRBJ2-2 gives the whole variable domain EAGVAQSPRYKIIEKRQSVAFWCNPISGHATLYWYQQILGQGPKLLIQFQNNGVVDDSQLPKDRFSAERLKGVDSTLKIQPAKLEDSAVYLCANNWDMGTGELFFGEGSRLTVL.

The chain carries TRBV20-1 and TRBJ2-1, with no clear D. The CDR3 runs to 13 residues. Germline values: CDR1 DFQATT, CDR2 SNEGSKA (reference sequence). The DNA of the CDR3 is TGCAGGGCGTGCCAACCGTCCTACAATGAGCAGTTCTTC. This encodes CRACQPSYNEQFF.

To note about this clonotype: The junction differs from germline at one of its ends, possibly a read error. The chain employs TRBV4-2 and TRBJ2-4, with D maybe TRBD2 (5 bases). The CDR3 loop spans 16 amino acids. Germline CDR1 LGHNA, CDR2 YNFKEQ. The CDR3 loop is CASSQGGEPAKTIQYF. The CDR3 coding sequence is TGTGCCAGCAGCCAAGGGGGAGAGCCGGCCAAAACCATTCAGTACTTC.

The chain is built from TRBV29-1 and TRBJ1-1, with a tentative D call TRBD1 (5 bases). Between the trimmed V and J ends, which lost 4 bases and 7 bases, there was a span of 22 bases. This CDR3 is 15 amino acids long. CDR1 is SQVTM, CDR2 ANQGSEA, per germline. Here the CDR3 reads CSVVFGLGVLDEAFF. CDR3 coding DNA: TGCAGCGTTGTGTTTGGGTTAGGGGTATTAGATGAAGCTTTCTTT.

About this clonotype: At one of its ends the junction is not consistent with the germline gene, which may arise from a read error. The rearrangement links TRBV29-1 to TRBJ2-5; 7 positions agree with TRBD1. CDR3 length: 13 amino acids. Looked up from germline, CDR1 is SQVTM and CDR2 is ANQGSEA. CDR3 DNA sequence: TGCAGGGTTGAGAGACAGGGTTTGGAGACCCAGTACTTC. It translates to CRVERQGLETQYF.

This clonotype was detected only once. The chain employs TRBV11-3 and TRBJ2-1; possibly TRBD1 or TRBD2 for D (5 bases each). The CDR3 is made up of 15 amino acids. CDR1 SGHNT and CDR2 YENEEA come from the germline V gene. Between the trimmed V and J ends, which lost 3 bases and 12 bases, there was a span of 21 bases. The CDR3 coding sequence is TGTGCCAGCAGCTTCGATGTCGGGACCTACGATGGGCAGTTCTTC. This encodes CASSFDVGTYDGQFF.

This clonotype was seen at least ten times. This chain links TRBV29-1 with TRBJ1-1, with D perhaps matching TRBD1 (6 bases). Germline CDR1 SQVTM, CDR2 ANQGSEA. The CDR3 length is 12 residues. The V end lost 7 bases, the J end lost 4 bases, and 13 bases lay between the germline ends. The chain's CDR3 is CSGSGGRTEAFF. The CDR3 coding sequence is TGCAGCGGCAGCGGGGGGCGCACTGAAGCTTTCTTT.

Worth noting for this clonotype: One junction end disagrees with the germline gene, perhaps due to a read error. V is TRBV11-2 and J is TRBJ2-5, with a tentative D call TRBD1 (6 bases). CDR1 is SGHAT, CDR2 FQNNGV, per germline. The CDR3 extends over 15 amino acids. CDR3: CASSLNPSRDKTQYF. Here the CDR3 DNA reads TGTGCCAGTAGCTTAAACCCCTCCAGGGACAAGACCCAGTACTTC.

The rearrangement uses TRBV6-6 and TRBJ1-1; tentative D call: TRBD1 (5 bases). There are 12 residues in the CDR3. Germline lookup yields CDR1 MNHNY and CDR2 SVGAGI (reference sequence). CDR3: CTHWGVNTEAFF. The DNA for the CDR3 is TGTACCCACTGGGGCGTGAACACTGAAGCTTTCTTT.

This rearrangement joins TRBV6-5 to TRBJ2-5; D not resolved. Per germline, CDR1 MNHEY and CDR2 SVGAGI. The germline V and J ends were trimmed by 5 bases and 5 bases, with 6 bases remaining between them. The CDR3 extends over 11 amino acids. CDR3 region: CASSTRETQYF. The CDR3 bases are TGTGCCAGCAGTACCAGGGAGACCCAGTACTTC.

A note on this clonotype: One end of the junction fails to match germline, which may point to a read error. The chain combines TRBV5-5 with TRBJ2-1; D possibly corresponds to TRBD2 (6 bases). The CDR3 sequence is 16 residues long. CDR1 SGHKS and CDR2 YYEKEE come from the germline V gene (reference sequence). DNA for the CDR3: TGTGCCAGCTGCTTGGTGGGCGGGGCGGTGTACAATGAGCAATTCTTC. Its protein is CASCLVGGAVYNEQFF.

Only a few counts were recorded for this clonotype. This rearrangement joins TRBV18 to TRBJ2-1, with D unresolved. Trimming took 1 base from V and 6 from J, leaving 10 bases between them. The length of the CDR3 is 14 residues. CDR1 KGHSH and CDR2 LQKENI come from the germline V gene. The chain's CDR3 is CASSPLYVLNEQFF. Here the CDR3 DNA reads TGTGCCAGCTCACCACTTTACGTTCTCAATGAGCAGTTCTTC.

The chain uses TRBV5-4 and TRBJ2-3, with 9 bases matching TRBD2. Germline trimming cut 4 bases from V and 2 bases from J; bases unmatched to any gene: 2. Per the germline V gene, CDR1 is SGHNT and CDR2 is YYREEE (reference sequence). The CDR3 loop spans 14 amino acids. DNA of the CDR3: TGTGCCAGCAGCCTGGGACTAGCCACAGATACGCAGTATTTT. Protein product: CASSLGLATDTQYF.

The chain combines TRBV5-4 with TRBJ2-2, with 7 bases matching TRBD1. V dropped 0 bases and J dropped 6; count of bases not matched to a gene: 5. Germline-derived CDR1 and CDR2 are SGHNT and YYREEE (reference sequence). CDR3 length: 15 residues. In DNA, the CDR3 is TGTGCCAGCAGCTTGGGGGACAGACCGGCCGGGGAGCTGTTTTTT. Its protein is CASSLGDRPAGELFF.

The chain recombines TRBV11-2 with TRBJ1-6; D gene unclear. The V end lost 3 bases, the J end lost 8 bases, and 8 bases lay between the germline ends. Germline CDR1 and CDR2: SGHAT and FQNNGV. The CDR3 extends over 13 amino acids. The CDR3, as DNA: TGTGCCAGCAGCTTCAAAGAGGATTCACCCCTCCACTTT. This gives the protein CASSFKEDSPLHF.